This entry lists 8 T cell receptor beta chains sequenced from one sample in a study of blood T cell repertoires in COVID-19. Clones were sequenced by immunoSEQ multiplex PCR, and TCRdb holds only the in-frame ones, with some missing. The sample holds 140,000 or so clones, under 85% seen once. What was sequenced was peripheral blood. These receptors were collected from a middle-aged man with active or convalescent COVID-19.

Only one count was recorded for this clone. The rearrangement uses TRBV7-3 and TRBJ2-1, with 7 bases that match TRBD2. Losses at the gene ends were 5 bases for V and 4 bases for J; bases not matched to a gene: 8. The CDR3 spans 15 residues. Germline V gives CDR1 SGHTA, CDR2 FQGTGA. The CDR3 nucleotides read TGTGCCAGCAGCCACACCGGGACTACGTACAATGAGCAGTTCTTC. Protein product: CASSHTGTTYNEQFF.

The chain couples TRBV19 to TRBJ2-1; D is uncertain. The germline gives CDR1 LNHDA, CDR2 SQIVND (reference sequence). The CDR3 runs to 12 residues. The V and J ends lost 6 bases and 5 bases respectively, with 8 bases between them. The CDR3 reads CASSLVNNEQFF. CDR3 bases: TGTGCCAGTAGCCTAGTAAACAATGAGCAGTTCTTC. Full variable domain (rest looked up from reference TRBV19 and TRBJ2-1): DGGITQSPKYLFRKEGQNVTLSCEQNLNHDAMYWYRQDPGQGLRLIYYSQIVNDFQKGDIAEGYSVSREKKESFPLTVTSAQKNPTAFYLCASSLVNNEQFFGPGTRLTVL.

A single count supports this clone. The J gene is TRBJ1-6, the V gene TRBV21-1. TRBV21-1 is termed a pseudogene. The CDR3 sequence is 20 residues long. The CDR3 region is CASSKKEGGCLSSYNSPLHF. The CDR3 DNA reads TGTGCCAGCAGCAAAAAGGAGGGGGGGTGTTTGAGCTCCTATAATTCACCCCTCCACTTT.

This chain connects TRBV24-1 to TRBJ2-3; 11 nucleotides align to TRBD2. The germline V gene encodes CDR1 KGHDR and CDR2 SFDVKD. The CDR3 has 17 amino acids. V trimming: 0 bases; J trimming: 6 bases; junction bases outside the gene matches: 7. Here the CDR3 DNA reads TGTGCCACCAGTGATTTGTATCGGTCTAGCGGGAGGGATACGCAGTATTTT. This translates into CATSDLYRSSGRDTQYF.

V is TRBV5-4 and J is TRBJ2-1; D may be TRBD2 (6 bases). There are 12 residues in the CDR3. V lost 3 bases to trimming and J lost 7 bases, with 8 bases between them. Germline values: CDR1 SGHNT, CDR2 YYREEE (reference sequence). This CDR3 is CASSSGLNEQFF. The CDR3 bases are TGTGCCAGCAGCTCCGGACTAAATGAGCAGTTCTTC.

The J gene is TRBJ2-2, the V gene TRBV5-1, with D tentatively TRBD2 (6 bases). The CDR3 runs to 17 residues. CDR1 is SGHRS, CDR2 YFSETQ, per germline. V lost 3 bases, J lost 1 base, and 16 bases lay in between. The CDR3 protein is CASSSPAGTLNTGELFF. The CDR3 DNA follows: TGCGCCAGCAGCTCTCCGGCCGGGACTCTGAACACCGGGGAGCTGTTTTTT.

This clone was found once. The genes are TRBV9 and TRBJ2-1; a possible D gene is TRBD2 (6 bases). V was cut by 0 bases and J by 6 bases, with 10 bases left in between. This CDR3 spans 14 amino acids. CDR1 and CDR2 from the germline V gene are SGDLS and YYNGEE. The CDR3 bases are TGTGCCAGCAGCGTAGACCTAGCGCTCAATGAGCAGTTCTTC. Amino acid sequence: CASSVDLALNEQFF.

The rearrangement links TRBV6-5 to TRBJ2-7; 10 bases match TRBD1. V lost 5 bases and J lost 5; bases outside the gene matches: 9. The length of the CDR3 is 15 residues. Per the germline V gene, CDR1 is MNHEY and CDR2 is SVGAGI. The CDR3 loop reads CASSQRTGGSHEQYF. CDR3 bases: TGTGCCAGCAGTCAACGGACAGGGGGTAGCCACGAGCAGTACTTC.